This T cell receptor beta chain was profiled in a study of T cell changes during pregnancy in multiple sclerosis. Trimming took off 2 bases at V and 2 bases at J, with 8 bases between the two ends. From germline, CDR1 is MNHEY and CDR2 SVGAGI. The CDR3 loop spans 14 amino acids. Clones were read by immunoSEQ multiplex PCR, and TCRdb kept only the in-frame ones, dropping some. The top ten hold about 1.2% of the sample, which has approximately 37,000 clones, 89% seen once. This clone was detected only a few times. The source of this sequence is a female donor with multiple sclerosis, enrolled in a pregnancy study. J is TRBJ2-3 and V is TRBV6-5, with TRBD2 as a possible D gene (5 bases). The sample consisted of CD4+ T cells from peripheral blood mononuclear cells, taken in the first trimester of pregnancy. CDR3 sequence: CASSYIGVTDTQYF. Written as DNA, the CDR3 is TGTGCCAGCAGTTACATCGGGGTCACAGATACGCAGTATTTT.